Described below is a single TCR beta chain sequence and its context. Here immunoSEQ multiplex PCR was the method, and the copy in TCRdb shows in-frame clones only, minus some. The table records roughly 76,000 clones, around 83% of them present only once. The CDR3 consists of 14 residues. CDR1 and CDR2 (germline): LNHDA, SQIVND (reference sequence). Germline trimming cut 7 bases from V and 4 bases from J; bases unmatched to any gene: 9. The data belong to a study of OX40 agonist ivuxolimab in advanced cancers. V and J are TRBV19 and TRBJ1-2; 7 bases align to TRBD1. The starting material was CD4+ or CD8+ T cells sorted from blood, obtained in a trial of the OX40 agonist ivuxolimab. The sequence was obtained from an adult with an advanced solid tumor such as melanoma, head and neck, liver or kidney cancer. The CDR3 region is CASTSGTASYGYTF. CDR3 nucleotide sequence: TGTGCCAGTACCTCAGGGACAGCCTCCTATGGCTACACCTTC.